This TCR beta chain appears in the sequencing data of a study of blood T cell repertoires in COVID-19. On the study more broadly: Acute and convalescent COVID-19 specimens originated in the United States, Italy and Spain. PBMCs, B-cell-depleted T cells, or T cells provided the cDNA or gDNA that made up the material.

In the original processing: Amplified reference gene primers provided the basis for estimating nucleated cell counts. The data were produced by immunoSEQ multiplex PCR, yet TCRdb's version contains in-frame clones alone and is incomplete. V, J and clone size are those of that table, while D and trimming were read from the DNA. This sample carries tens of thousands of clones, roughly nine tenths of them seen once, and the ten largest clones take 1.6%. The CDR3 spans 12 residues. V was trimmed by 7 bases and J by 3 bases, leaving 7 bases between them. The sample taken for sequencing was peripheral blood. The clonotype comes from a man in his 60s with acute or convalescent COVID-19. The V call is TRBV12-3 or TRBV12-4, the J call TRBJ1-5, with D maybe TRBD1 (5 bases). CDR3 sequence: CASKGPNQPQHF. The CDR3 DNA sequence: TGTGCCAGCAAGGGGCCCAATCAGCCCCAGCATTTT.